The next 19 T cell receptor beta chains were all read from a single sample in a study of cytomegalovirus exposure and HLA in healthy donors. This table comes from immunoSEQ multiplex PCR, and its TCRdb copy is limited to in-frame clones, with some not included. Here the sample spans about 200,000 clones, 75% to 90% being singletons. Sequenced input: PBMCs. Receptors were obtained from a woman between 18 and 29 years old in good health and CMV-seronegative.

The rearrangement joins TRBV9 to TRBJ2-2; TRBD1 matches at 7 bases. The CDR3 sequence is 14 residues long. Unmatched junction bases numbered 3, after V lost 6 bases and J lost 1 base. Looked up from germline, CDR1 is SGDLS and CDR2 is YYNGEE. The CDR3 sequence: CASTGTVNTGELFF. CDR3 coding DNA: TGTGCCAGCACGGGGACAGTGAACACCGGGGAGCTGTTTTTT.

This chain links TRBV9 with TRBJ2-7, with 11 bases lining up with TRBD2. Unmatched junction bases numbered 16, after V lost 4 bases and J lost 4 bases. Germline lookup yields CDR1 SGDLS and CDR2 YYNGEE. The CDR3 length is 18 residues. CDR3 coding DNA: TGTGCCAGCAGCCCCACCGGGAGTCCGGGACTAGCGGCTTACGAGCAGTACTTC. Residues: CASSPTGSPGLAAYEQYF.

The J gene is TRBJ2-3, the V gene TRBV4-1, with TRBD2 matching 9 bases. The CDR3 sequence is 17 residues long. With V trimmed by 4 bases and J by 5 bases, 13 bases remained unmatched. Germline V gene sequence: CDR1 MGHRA, CDR2 YSYEKL. CDR3 amino acids: CASSPRVGGGAVDTQYF. The DNA for the CDR3 is TGCGCCAGCAGCCCCCGCGTTGGCGGGGGGGCCGTAGATACGCAGTATTTT.

The chain is built from TRBV30 and TRBJ2-1; no clear D. The CDR3 extends over 12 amino acids. Between the trimmed V and J ends, which lost 3 bases and 4 bases, there was a span of 7 bases. CDR1 is GTSNPN, CDR2 SVGIG, per germline (reference sequence). CDR3 in amino acids: CAWSTGYNEQFF. The CDR3 region has the DNA TGTGCCTGGAGCACCGGATACAATGAGCAGTTCTTC.

Only a few counts were recorded for this clone. The rearrangement links TRBV6-1 to TRBJ1-2; D gene ambiguous. Deletions cut 8 bases from V and 2 bases from J, with 18 bases between. Germline values: CDR1 MNHNS, CDR2 SASEGT. This CDR3 has 15 residues. As DNA, the CDR3 is TGTGCCAGCCGCCCCGGCGGGCGCCCGAACTATGGCTACACCTTC. Translated: CASRPGGRPNYGYTF.

This chain links TRBV5-1 with TRBJ1-4; D unclear. The germline V and J ends were trimmed by 0 bases and 7 bases, with 19 bases remaining between them. This CDR3 spans 17 amino acids. The germline V gene has CDR1 SGHRS and CDR2 YFSETQ. This chain's CDR3 is CASSLAGRSIGLEKLFF. In nucleotides, the CDR3 is TGCGCCAGCAGCTTGGCCGGAAGATCCATTGGGCTTGAAAAACTGTTTTTT.

V gene TRBV28 combines with J gene TRBJ2-1; 7 bases map to TRBD2. The CDR3 consists of 13 residues. CDR1 MDHEN and CDR2 SYDVKM come from the germline V gene. J was trimmed by 6 bases and V by 5 bases; bases with no gene match: 4. This CDR3 reads CASSPGLPNEQFF. The CDR3, as DNA: TGTGCCAGCAGTCCGGGACTACCCAATGAGCAGTTCTTC. Complete variable domain (other parts from reference TRBV28 and TRBJ2-1): DVKVTQSSRYLVKRTGEKVFLECVQDMDHENMFWYRQDPGLGLRLIYFSYDVKMKEKGDIPEGYSVSREKKERFSLILESASTNQTSMYLCASSPGLPNEQFFGPGTRLTVL.

The chain has TRBV4-1 and TRBJ1-4; a possible D gene is TRBD1 (5 bases). Germline V gene data show CDR1 as MGHRA and CDR2 as YSYEKL. The CDR3 totals 17 residues. The germline V and J ends were trimmed by 1 base and 7 bases, with 19 bases remaining between them. CDR3 sequence (DNA): TGCGCCAGCAGCCAAGGGCTTTCCAGGGTAGCTCCTGAAAAACTGTTTTTT. It yields the protein CASSQGLSRVAPEKLFF.

The rearrangement uses TRBV5-4 and TRBJ2-1; D perhaps matches TRBD1 (6 bases). This CDR3 is built from 15 residues. Germline values: CDR1 SGHNT, CDR2 YYREEE (reference sequence). Trimming pared 0 bases from V and 7 bases from J, leaving 14 bases between. In DNA, the CDR3 is TGTGCCAGCAGCTTGGAGGGCTTAGGGGGTAATGAGCAGTTCTTC. Its protein product is CASSLEGLGGNEQFF.

The chain couples TRBV2 to TRBJ2-1; D remains unclear. This CDR3 spans 15 amino acids. V dropped 8 bases and J dropped 6 bases, with 20 bases sitting between them. Germline CDR1 and CDR2: SNHLY and FYNNEI. DNA of the CDR3: TGTGCCAGCGAGTGGGTTGGGCAGGTACCCAATGAGCAGTTCTTC. As protein: CASEWVGQVPNEQFF. Using reference TRBV2 and TRBJ2-1 for the parts outside the CDR3, the full variable domain is EPEVTQTPSHQVTQMGQEVILRCVPISNHLYFYWYRQILGQKVEFLVSFYNNEISEKSEIFDDQFSVERPDGSNFTLKIRSTKLEDSAMYFCASEWVGQVPNEQFFGPGTRLTVL.

The table lists this clone with a few counts. The rearrangement joins TRBV5-8 to TRBJ2-3; D ambiguous. The CDR3 totals 15 residues. The germline V gene has CDR1 SGHTS and CDR2 YDEGEE. Trimming left V 0 bases short and J 2 bases short, with 10 bases between. The CDR3 region is CASSLAIGTTDTQYF. The CDR3 region has the DNA TGTGCCAGCAGCTTGGCCATTGGTACCACAGATACGCAGTATTTT.

The chain joins TRBV15 to TRBJ2-7; TRBD1 aligns across 9 bases. Germline trimming cut 2 bases from V and 0 bases from J; bases unmatched to any gene: 5. Germline loops: CDR1 LNHNV, CDR2 YYDKDF (reference sequence). The CDR3 length is 16 residues. The CDR3 coding sequence is TGTGCCACCAGCAGATCCGGGACAGGGAGCTCCTACGAGCAGTACTTC. Protein: CATSRSGTGSSYEQYF.

This clone has more than one count but fewer than ten. The rearrangement uses TRBV6-4 and TRBJ1-2, with D perhaps TRBD1 (6 bases). This CDR3 has 13 amino acids. Germline CDR1 and CDR2: MRHNA and SNTAGT. The V end lost 4 bases, the J end lost 4 bases, and 10 bases lay between the germline ends. CDR3 in amino acids: CASSAGGGYGYTF. CDR3 coding DNA: TGTGCCAGCAGTGCGGGAGGGGGCTATGGCTACACCTTC.

This chain links TRBV10-1 with TRBJ2-7, with TRBD2 identical over 8 bases. The CDR3 sequence is 14 residues long. Germline CDR1 reads WNHNN; CDR2 reads SYGVQD (reference sequence). With V trimmed by 3 bases and J by 1 base, 2 bases remained unmatched. Written as DNA, the CDR3 is TGCGCCAGCAGTGAAGTAGCGGGGTCCTACGAGCAGTACTTC. Protein product: CASSEVAGSYEQYF.

V is TRBV4-1 and J is TRBJ2-1; the D gene is possibly TRBD1 (6 bases). Trimming removed 3 bases at V and 8 bases at J, with 11 bases between. The CDR3 is 13 residues long. Germline CDR1 and CDR2: MGHRA and YSYEKL. The CDR3, as DNA: TGCGCCAGCAGCCAGACACAGGGCGATGAGCAGTTCTTC. Translating it yields CASSQTQGDEQFF.

The chain couples TRBV18 to TRBJ2-3, with D unresolved. The CDR3 totals 10 residues. V dropped 8 bases and J dropped 14 bases, with 14 bases sitting between them. The germline V gene encodes CDR1 KGHSH and CDR2 LQKENI. The CDR3 DNA reads TGTGCCAGCACCCGTAAGGATCCGTATTTT. Translated: CASTRKDPYF.

The chain recombines TRBV30 with TRBJ1-1; D unresolved. Trimming stripped 7 bases from V and 0 bases from J, with 12 bases between. Germline CDR1 GTSNPN, CDR2 SVGIG (reference sequence). The CDR3 is made up of 13 amino acids. The CDR3 coding sequence is TGTGCCTTGCAAGAATACGTGAACACTGAAGCTTTCTTT. Translated: CALQEYVNTEAFF.

The chain employs TRBV29-1 and TRBJ2-7; no reliable D call. Germline-derived CDR1 and CDR2 are SQVTM and ANQGSEA. This CDR3 contains 12 residues. Here the CDR3 DNA reads TGCAGTGTCGGAGTGGACTCCTACGAGCAGTACTTC. It is translated as CSVGVDSYEQYF.

The chain combines TRBV4-1 with TRBJ1-1; a possible D gene is TRBD1 (5 bases). The CDR3 length is 14 residues. CDR1 and CDR2 (germline): MGHRA, YSYEKL. Between the trimmed V and J ends, which lost 0 bases and 7 bases, there was a span of 12 bases. CDR3 protein: CASSQDSGGGEAFF. CDR3 DNA: TGCGCCAGCAGCCAAGATTCGGGGGGTGGTGAAGCTTTCTTT.